A selection of T cell receptor beta chains follows, all from one sample in a study. Using its own MiXCR run on the 5' RACE reads, TCRdb lists one record per CDR3 protein. The sample yields tens of thousands of distinct CDR3 sequences, 28% seen once. Source material: naive CD4+ T cells sorted from blood. The receptors originated from a female donor with breast cancer. CDR3s include the opening cysteine and the closing phenylalanine or tryptophan. Fields, in order: V gene, CDR3 length, D gene, J gene, clone size, CDR3 DNA, CDR3 protein. The D gene is left open where the match is weak. A clone size is listed for some rows: how often the clone was seen (once, few, many), or a class if it is expanded.

>TRBV28|19|NA|TRBJ2-3|few
TGTGCCAGCAGTTCAGACGGGGGCGGGTTTAAGGGCAGCACAGATACGCAGTATTTT
CASSSDGGGFKGSTDTQYF
>TRBV18|13|NA|TRBJ2-1|NA
TGTGCCAGCTCACGGCGCAGGGACGGGGAGCAGTTCTTC
CASSRRRDGEQFF
>TRBV11-2|15|TRBD2|TRBJ2-3|NA
TGTGCCAGCAGCATGACTAGCGGAGCCACAGATACGCAGTATTTT
CASSMTSGATDTQYF
>TRBV20-1|12|NA|TRBJ1-6|many
TGCAGTGCTAGAACGGGGGATTCACCCCTCCACTTT
CSARTGDSPLHF
>TRBV7-2|14|NA|TRBJ2-3|NA
TGTGCCAGCAGCTTAGCGGGGGCAGGAGATACGCAGTATTTT
CASSLAGAGDTQYF
>TRBV4-1|16|NA|TRBJ1-2|few
TGCGCCAGCAGCCAAGAAGGCCGGTGGGGGGACTATGGCTACACCTTC
CASSQEGRWGDYGYTF
>TRBV20-1|13|TRBD1|TRBJ1-5|few
TGCAGTGCTCTGGGACAGGGAACCCAGCCCCAGCATTTT
CSALGQGTQPQHF
>TRBV6-5|14|TRBD2|TRBJ2-1|few
TGTGCCAGCAGCCGAACCCGACTAGCCGGTGAGCAGTTCTTC
CASSRTRLAGEQFF
>TRBV3-1|15|TRBD1|TRBJ1-1|NA
TGTGCCAGCAGCCCTCGACAGGGGGCGCGGACTGAAGCTTTCTTT
CASSPRQGARTEAFF
>TRBV6-5|14|NA|TRBJ1-1|many
TGTGCCAGCAGCCCAGACATATGGAACACTGAAGCTTTCTTT
CASSPDIWNTEAFF
>TRBV30|10|NA|TRBJ2-7|NA
TGTGCCTGGAGCCGTACTAGGCAGTACTTC
CAWSRTRQYF
>TRBV12-3/TRBV12-4|16|NA|TRBJ2-1|many
TGTGCCAGCAGTTTAGGGCGGCTAGCGAGTTACAATGAGCAGTTCTTC
CASSLGRLASYNEQFF
>TRBV7-9|13|NA|TRBJ2-7|NA
TGTGCCAGCAGCCAAACGGATGCCTACGAGCAGTACTTC
CASSQTDAYEQYF
>TRBV6-6|14|TRBD1|TRBJ1-6|NA
TGTGCCAGCAGTTACCGGGACAGGGATTCACCCCTCCACTTT
CASSYRDRDSPLHF
>TRBV5-5|14|TRBD1|TRBJ2-1|NA
TGTGCCAGCGGCTTGCCGGACAGGGTCAATGAGCAGTTCTTC
CASGLPDRVNEQFF
>TRBV12-5|14|TRBD1|TRBJ2-3|many
TGTGCTAGTGGGCTCGGACAGGGCACAGATACGCAGTATTTT
CASGLGQGTDTQYF
>TRBV7-3|13|NA|TRBJ2-1|NA
TGTGTCAGCAGCCAAGAGCGTAACAATGAGCAGTTCTTC
CVSSQERNNEQFF
>TRBV7-2|13|NA|TRBJ2-7|NA
TGTGCCAGCAGCTTAGACAGGGCCTACGAGCAGTACTTC
CASSLDRAYEQYF
>TRBV19|14|TRBD2|TRBJ2-1|NA
TGTGCCAGTAGTATAGGACTAGCGGGAGTTGAGCAGTTCTTC
CASSIGLAGVEQFF
>TRBV7-2|16|NA|TRBJ2-2|NA
TGTGCCAGCAGCCTACACGCTGGTCGGTCCACCGGGGAGCTGTTTTTT
CASSLHAGRSTGELFF
>TRBV5-1|13|NA|TRBJ2-5|NA
TGCGCCAGCAGCTTGAGGGAAACGGAGACCCAGTACTTC
CASSLRETETQYF
>TRBV7-2|14|TRBD2|TRBJ2-2|NA
TGTGCCAGCAGCTTGGCGGGAGACGTCGGGGAGCTGTTTTTT
CASSLAGDVGELFF
>TRBV5-1|13|NA|TRBJ1-5|many
TGCGCCAGCAGCTTGTTTCAGAATCAGCCCCAGCATTTT
CASSLFQNQPQHF
>TRBV29-1|14|NA|TRBJ2-1|NA
TGCGGCGCTGGACTAACCCACACCTACAATGAGCAGTTCTTC
CGAGLTHTYNEQFF
>TRBV4-2|16|TRBD2|TRBJ2-7|NA
TGTGCCAGCAGCCAAGGGGGTGGCGGGAGCTCCTACGAGCAGTACTTC
CASSQGGGGSSYEQYF
>TRBV28|15|TRBD1|TRBJ1-4|once
TGTGCCAGCAGAGGCCCGACAGGGGAAAATGAAAAACTGTTTTTT
CASRGPTGENEKLFF
>TRBV13|14|NA|TRBJ2-2|few
TGTGCCAGCAGCTTACCCCGGGTGGCCGGGGAGCTGTTTTTT
CASSLPRVAGELFF
>TRBV12-3/TRBV12-4|13|NA|TRBJ2-2|NA
TGTGCCAGCAGTGCCCGGGACACCGGGGGGCTGTTTTTT
CASSARDTGGLFF
>TRBV4-3|12|NA|TRBJ1-1|NA
TGCGCCAGCAGCCAGTCGAACACTGAAGCTTTCTTT
CASSQSNTEAFF
>TRBV7-3|15|NA|TRBJ2-3|NA
TGTGCCAGCAGCTTAAACGGCGGTAGTGCAGATACGCAGTATTTT
CASSLNGGSADTQYF
>TRBV27|15|NA|TRBJ1-1|NA
TGTGCCAGCACCTTCGGCTTAAGGGGCGCCACTGAAGCTTTCTTT
CASTFGLRGATEAFF
>TRBV5-4|13|NA|TRBJ1-2|medium-sized
TGTGCCAGCAGCTTACAAGCTAACTATGGCTACACCTTC
CASSLQANYGYTF
>TRBV29-1|15|TRBD1|TRBJ1-1|few
TGCAGCGTCCAGGACAGGGGGGGCATGAACACTGAAGCTTTCTTT
CSVQDRGGMNTEAFF
>TRBV5-5|15|NA|TRBJ2-3|few
TGTGCCAGCAGCTTGGCCCCGACTAGCACAGATACGCAGTATTTT
CASSLAPTSTDTQYF
>TRBV5-1|14|NA|TRBJ1-5|few
TGCGCCAGCAGCGAACAGGGTGCCAATCAGCCCCAGCATTTT
CASSEQGANQPQHF
>TRBV2|14|NA|TRBJ1-4|NA
TGTGCCAGCAGTGTTTGGGGGGCAGATGAAAAACTGTTTTTT
CASSVWGADEKLFF
>TRBV20-1|14|TRBD2|TRBJ2-1|NA
TGCAGTGCTCCCCCGGGGGGCTCCTACAATGAGCAGTTCTTC
CSAPPGGSYNEQFF
>TRBV9|17|TRBD2|TRBJ2-1|few
TGTGCCAGCAGCGCAAGTGTCGGAACTAGCGGGATTAATGAGCAGTTCTTC
CASSASVGTSGINEQFF
>TRBV28|14|TRBD1|TRBJ1-5|once
TGTGCCAGCAGTCCCGGGACAGGCCTTATGCCCCAGCATTTT
CASSPGTGLMPQHF
>TRBV2|17|NA|TRBJ2-6|NA
TGTGCCATTCCACCAGGCAGGGTCAACTTTGGGGCCAACGTCCTGACTTTC
CAIPPGRVNFGANVLTF
>TRBV9|17|TRBD2|TRBJ2-7|NA
TGTGCCAGCAGCGTATCAGCGGGGGCCCGACAAGCCTACGAGCAGTACTTC
CASSVSAGARQAYEQYF
>TRBV20-1|15|TRBD1|TRBJ1-2|NA
TGCAGTGCTAAAGGGACAGGGGTACGCGGCTATGGCTACACCTTC
CSAKGTGVRGYGYTF
>TRBV6-1|16|NA|TRBJ2-3|NA
TGTGCCAGCACCCGCCCAGGGGCAGAACGCACAGATACGCAGTATTTT
CASTRPGAERTDTQYF
>TRBV20-1|17|NA|TRBJ1-5|few
TGCAGTGCTCAAGCCCCCCGGGGGATATTGAGCAATCAGCCCCAGCATTTT
CSAQAPRGILSNQPQHF
>TRBV4-2|17|TRBD1|TRBJ2-3|few
TGTGCCAGCAGCCAATCCCAAGACAGGGGGCTTGCGGATACGCAGTATTTT
CASSQSQDRGLADTQYF
>TRBV20-1|12|NA|TRBJ2-5|NA
TGCAGTGCTGAGCGGTCCCAAGAGACCCAGTACTTC
CSAERSQETQYF
>TRBV20-1|18|TRBD2|TRBJ2-1|NA
TGCAGTGCTAGAGATCACCGTGACGCGGGAGGGCTTAACAATGAGCAGTTCTTC
CSARDHRDAGGLNNEQFF
>TRBV9|14|NA|TRBJ2-3|few
TGTGCCAGCAGCCTAGGACCTAACACAGATACGCAGTATTTT
CASSLGPNTDTQYF
>TRBV5-5|13|NA|TRBJ2-1|few
TGTGCCAGCAGCTTGGGGATGAACAATGAGCAGTTCTTC
CASSLGMNNEQFF
>TRBV7-2|16|NA|TRBJ1-6|few
TGTGCCAGCAGCTTAAGGGGAAGTGGGAGTTATTCACCCCTCCACTTT
CASSLRGSGSYSPLHF
>TRBV7-2|16|TRBD2|TRBJ2-1|NA
TGTGCCAGCAGCATGGCCGCTAGCGGGACCTACAATGAGCAGTTCTTC
CASSMAASGTYNEQFF
>TRBV7-8|15|NA|TRBJ2-3|NA
TGTGCCAGCAGCTTAATGGCTTGGGCGGGAGATACGCAGTATTTT
CASSLMAWAGDTQYF
>TRBV6-1|15|TRBD2|TRBJ2-1|few
TGTGCCAGCACGACGCTGAGCGGGACTAGCAACGAGCAGTTCTTC
CASTTLSGTSNEQFF